This TCR beta chain was captured by sequencing in a study of cytomegalovirus exposure and HLA in healthy donors. Study-level background: Per a later analysis, the 550 to 850 first-cohort and 120 or so validation repertoires shared one platform.

Produced via immunoSEQ multiplex PCR; TCRdb's table is partial and in-frame only. The sample includes 150,000 to 200,000 clones, roughly 85% of them seen just once. The CDR3 contains 15 residues. Germline values: CDR1 MGHRA, CDR2 YSYEKL. With V trimmed by 4 bases and J by 2 bases, 4 bases remained unmatched. Sequencing used PBMCs. The chain has TRBV4-1 and TRBJ2-7; 11 bases agree with TRBD2. The receptor comes from a man between 18 and 35 years old in good health and CMV-seropositive. CDR3 DNA sequence: TGCGCCAGCAGCCCTCTGACTAGCGGGACCTACGAGCAGTACTTC. Translation gives CASSPLTSGTYEQYF.